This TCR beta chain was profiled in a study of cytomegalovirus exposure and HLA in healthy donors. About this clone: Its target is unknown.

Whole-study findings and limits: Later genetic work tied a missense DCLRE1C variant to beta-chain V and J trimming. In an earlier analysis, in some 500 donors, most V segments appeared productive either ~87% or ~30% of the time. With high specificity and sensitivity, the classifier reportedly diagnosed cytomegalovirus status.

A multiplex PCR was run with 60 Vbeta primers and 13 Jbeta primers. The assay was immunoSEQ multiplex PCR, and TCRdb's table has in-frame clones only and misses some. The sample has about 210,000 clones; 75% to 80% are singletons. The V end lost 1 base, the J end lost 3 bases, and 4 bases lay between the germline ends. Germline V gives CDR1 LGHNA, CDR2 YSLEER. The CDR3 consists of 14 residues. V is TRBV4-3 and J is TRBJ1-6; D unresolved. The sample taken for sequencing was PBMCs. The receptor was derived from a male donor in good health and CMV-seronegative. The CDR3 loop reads CASSQGLYNSPLHF. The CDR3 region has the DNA TGCGCCAGCAGCCAAGGGCTCTATAATTCACCCCTCCACTTT.